This TCR beta chain was identified in a study of immune characterization of retroperitoneal liposarcoma. The germline CDR1 and CDR2 sequences are SSHAT and FNYEAQ (reference sequence). Trimming took off 5 bases at V and 6 bases at J, with 12 bases between the two ends. The CDR3 covers 13 residues. This clonotype was detected a few times. TCRdb re-called the PCR reads with MiXCR, one entry per CDR3 protein. Here the sample spans around 8,000 distinct CDR3 sequences, roughly 30% being singletons. The rearrangement joins TRBV7-7 to TRBJ2-3, with D hard to call. Sample: blood. This receptor was taken from a male donor with retroperitoneal liposarcoma. The CDR3 sequence is CASSHGAADTQYF. The CDR3 DNA reads TGTGCCAGCAGCCATGGAGCTGCCGATACGCAGTATTTT.